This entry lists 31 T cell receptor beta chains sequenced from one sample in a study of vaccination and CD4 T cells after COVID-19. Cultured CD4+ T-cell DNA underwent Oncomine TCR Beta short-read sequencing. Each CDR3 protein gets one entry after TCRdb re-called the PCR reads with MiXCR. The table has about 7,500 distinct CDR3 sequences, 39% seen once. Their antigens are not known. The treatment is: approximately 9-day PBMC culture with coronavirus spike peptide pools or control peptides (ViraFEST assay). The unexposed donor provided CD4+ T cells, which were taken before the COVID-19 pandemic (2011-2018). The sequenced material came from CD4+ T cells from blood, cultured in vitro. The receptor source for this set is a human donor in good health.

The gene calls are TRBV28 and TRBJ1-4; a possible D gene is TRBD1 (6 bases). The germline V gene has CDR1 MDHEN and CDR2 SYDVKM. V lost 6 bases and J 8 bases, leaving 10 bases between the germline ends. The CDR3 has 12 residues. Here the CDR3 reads CASRQGMEKLFF. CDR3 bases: TGTGCCAGCAGGCAGGGGATGGAAAAACTGTTTTTT.

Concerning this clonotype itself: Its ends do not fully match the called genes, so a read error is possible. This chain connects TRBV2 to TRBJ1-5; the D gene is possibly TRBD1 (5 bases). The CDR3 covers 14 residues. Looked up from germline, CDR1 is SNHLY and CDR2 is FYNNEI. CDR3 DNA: TGTGCCAGCGGTGAGGGGTGGGAGAATCAGCCCCAGCATTTT. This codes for CASGEGWENQPQHF.

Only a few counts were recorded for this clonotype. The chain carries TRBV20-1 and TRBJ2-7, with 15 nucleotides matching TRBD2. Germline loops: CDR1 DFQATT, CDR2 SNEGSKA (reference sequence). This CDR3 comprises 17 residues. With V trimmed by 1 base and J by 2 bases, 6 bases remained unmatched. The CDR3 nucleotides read TGCAGTGCTAGAGCTGGGACTAGCGGGAGGAGGGCCTACGAGCAGTACTTC. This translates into CSARAGTSGRRAYEQYF.

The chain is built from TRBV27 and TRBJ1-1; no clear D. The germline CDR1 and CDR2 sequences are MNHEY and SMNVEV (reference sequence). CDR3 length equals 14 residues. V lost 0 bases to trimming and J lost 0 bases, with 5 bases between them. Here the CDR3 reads CASSLSGMNTEAFF. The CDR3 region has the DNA TGTGCCAGCAGTTTATCAGGGATGAACACTGAAGCTTTCTTT.

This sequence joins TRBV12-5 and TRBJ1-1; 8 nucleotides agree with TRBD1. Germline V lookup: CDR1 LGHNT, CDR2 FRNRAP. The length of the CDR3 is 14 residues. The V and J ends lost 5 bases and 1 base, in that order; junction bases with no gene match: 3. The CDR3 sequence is CASGPDRGNTEAFF. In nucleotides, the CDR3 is TGTGCTAGTGGTCCAGACAGGGGGAACACTGAAGCTTTCTTT. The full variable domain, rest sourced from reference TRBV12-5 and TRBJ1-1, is DARVTQTPRHKVTEMGQEVTMRCQPILGHNTVFWYRQTMMQGLELLAYFRNRAPLDDSGMPKDRFSAEMPDATLATLKIQPSEPRDSAVYFCASGPDRGNTEAFFGQGTRLTVV.

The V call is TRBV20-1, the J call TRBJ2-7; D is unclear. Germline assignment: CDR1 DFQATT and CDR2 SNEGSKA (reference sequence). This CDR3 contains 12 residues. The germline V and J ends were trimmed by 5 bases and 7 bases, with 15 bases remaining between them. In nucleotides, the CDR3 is TGCAGTGCTGCCCTCGGCTTGGGAGAGCAGTACTTC. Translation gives CSAALGLGEQYF.

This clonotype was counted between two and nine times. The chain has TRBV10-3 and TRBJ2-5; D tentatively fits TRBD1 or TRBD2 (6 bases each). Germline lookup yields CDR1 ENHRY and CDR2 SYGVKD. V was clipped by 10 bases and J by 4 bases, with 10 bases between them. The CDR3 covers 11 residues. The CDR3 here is CASGTTETQYF. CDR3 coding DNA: TGTGCCAGCGGGACAACAGAGACCCAGTACTTC.

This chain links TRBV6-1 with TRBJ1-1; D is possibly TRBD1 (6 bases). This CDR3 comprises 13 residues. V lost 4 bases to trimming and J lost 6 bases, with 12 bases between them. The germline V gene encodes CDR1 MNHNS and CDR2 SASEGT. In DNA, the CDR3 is TGTGCCAGCAGTGCATCAGGGGTAGCTGAAGCTTTCTTT. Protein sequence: CASSASGVAEAFF.

The CDR3 loop is CAISESRSAGGYNEQFF. As DNA, the CDR3 is TGTGCCATCAGTGAGTCGAGGTCGGCGGGGGGCTACAATGAGCAGTTCTTC. J is TRBJ2-1 and V is TRBV10-3; 8 bases map to TRBD2. V shed 0 bases and J 3 bases; nucleotides not matched to a gene: 7. The CDR3 spans 17 residues. The germline V gene has CDR1 ENHRY and CDR2 SYGVKD.

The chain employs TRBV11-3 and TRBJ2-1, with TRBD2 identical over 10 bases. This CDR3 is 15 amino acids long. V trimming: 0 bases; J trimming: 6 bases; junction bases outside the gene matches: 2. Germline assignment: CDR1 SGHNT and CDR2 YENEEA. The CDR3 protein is CASSLEAGGINEQFF. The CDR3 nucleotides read TGTGCCAGCAGCTTAGAAGCGGGAGGGATCAATGAGCAGTTCTTC.

CDR3 in amino acids: CASSRQGDTDTQYF. The CDR3, as DNA: TGTGCCAGTAGTCGACAGGGGGACACAGATACGCAGTATTTT. V and J are TRBV19 and TRBJ2-3; 9 bases line up with TRBD1. Germline trimming cut 5 bases from V and 2 bases from J; bases unmatched to any gene: 2. The CDR3 runs to 14 residues. CDR1 LNHDA and CDR2 SQIVND come from the germline V gene (reference sequence).

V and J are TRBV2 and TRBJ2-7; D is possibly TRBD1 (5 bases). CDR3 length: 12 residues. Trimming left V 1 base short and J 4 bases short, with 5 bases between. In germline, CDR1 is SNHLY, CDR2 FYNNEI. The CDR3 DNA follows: TGTGCCAGCAGTGAAGAGGGGTACGAGCAGTACTTC. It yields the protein CASSEEGYEQYF.

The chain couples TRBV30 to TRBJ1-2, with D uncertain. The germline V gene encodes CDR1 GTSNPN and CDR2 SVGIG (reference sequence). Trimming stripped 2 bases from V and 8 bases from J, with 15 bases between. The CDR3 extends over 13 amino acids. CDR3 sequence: CAWSTPHRGGYTF. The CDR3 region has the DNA TGTGCCTGGAGTACCCCCCATAGAGGGGGCTACACCTTC.

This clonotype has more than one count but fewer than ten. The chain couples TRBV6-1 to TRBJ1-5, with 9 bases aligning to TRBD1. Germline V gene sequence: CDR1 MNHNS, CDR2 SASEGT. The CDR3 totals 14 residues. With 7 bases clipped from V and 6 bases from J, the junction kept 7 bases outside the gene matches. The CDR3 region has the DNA TGTGCCAGCATGGGTGGACAGGGGAGTCAGCCCCAGCATTTT. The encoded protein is CASMGGQGSQPQHF.

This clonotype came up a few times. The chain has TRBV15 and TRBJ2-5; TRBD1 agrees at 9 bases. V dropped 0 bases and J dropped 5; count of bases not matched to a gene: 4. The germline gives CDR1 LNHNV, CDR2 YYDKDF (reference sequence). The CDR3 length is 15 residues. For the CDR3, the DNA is TGTGCCACCAGCAGAGACGACAGGGGGGGTGAGACCCAGTACTTC. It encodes CATSRDDRGGETQYF.

The CDR3 nucleotides read TGCAGTGCTAGAAGGTCGGAAATAGACTACGAGCAGTACTTC. Translated: CSARRSEIDYEQYF. The chain combines TRBV20-1 with TRBJ2-7; D uncertain. Germline CDR1 and CDR2: DFQATT and SNEGSKA (reference sequence). The CDR3 has 14 residues. The germline V and J ends were trimmed by 2 bases and 3 bases, with 14 bases remaining between them.

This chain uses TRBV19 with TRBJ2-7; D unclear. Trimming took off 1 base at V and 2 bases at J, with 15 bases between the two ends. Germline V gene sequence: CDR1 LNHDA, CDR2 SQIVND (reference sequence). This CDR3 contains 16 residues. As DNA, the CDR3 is TGTGCCAGTAGTATAGGCGGTCAGTTTGTAACCTACGAGCAGTACTTC. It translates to CASSIGGQFVTYEQYF.

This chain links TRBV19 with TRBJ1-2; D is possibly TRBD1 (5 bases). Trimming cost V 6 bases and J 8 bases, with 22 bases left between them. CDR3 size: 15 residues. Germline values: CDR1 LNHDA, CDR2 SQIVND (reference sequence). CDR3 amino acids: CASSLSRGLHRGYTF. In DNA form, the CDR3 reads TGTGCCAGTAGCCTCTCACGGGGCCTTCATCGAGGCTACACCTTC.

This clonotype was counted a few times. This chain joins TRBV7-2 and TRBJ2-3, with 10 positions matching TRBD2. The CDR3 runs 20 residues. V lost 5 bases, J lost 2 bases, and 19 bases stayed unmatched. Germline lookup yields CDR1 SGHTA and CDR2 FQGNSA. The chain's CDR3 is CASSHPWTSGRPVNTDTQYF. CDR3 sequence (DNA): TGTGCCAGCAGCCACCCCTGGACTAGCGGCCGCCCGGTTAACACAGATACGCAGTATTTT.

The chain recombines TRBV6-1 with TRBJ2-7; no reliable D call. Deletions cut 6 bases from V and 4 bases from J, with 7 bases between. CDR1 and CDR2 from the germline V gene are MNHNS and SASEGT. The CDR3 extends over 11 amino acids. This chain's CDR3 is CASSTSYEQYF. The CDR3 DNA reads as TGTGCCAGCAGCACAAGTTACGAGCAGTACTTC.

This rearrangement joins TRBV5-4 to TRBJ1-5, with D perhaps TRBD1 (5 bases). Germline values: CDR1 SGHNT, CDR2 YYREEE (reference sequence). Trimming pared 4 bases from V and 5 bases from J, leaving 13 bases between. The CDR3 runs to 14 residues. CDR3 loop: CASSRDPEDQPQHF. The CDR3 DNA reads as TGTGCCAGCAGCCGGGACCCTGAGGATCAGCCCCAGCATTTT.

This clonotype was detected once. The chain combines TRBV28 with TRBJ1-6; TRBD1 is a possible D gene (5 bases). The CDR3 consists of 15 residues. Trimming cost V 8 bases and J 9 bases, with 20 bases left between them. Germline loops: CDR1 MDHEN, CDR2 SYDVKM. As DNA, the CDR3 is TGTGCCAGCCGCCCGTGGAAGGGAGGGGTTTCACCCCTCCACTTT. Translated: CASRPWKGGVSPLHF.

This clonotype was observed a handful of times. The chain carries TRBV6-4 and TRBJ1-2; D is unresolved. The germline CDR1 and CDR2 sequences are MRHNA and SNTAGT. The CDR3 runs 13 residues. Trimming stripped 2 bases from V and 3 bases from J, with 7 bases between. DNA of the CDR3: TGTGCCAGCAGTGACGCTTGGTACTATGGCTACACCTTC. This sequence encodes CASSDAWYYGYTF.

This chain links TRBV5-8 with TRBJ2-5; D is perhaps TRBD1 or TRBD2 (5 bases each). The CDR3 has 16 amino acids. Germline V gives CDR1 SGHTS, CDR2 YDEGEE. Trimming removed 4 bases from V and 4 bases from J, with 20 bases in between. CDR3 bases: TGTGCCAGCAGCCGATACGACCGGGACCCAAGAGAGACCCAGTACTTC. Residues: CASSRYDRDPRETQYF.

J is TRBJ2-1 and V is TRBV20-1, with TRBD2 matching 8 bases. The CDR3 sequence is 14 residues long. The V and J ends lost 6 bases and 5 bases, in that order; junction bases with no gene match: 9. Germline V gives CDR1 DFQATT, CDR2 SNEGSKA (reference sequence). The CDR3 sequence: CSALRLASHNEQFF. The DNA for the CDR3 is TGCAGTGCCCTAAGACTAGCGTCTCACAATGAGCAGTTCTTC.

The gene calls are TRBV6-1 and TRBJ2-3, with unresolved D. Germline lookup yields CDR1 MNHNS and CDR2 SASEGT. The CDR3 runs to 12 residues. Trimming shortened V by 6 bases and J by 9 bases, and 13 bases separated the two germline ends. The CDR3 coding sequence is TGTGCCAGCAGCCCTAGGCCAGGAACGCAGTATTTT. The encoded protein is CASSPRPGTQYF.

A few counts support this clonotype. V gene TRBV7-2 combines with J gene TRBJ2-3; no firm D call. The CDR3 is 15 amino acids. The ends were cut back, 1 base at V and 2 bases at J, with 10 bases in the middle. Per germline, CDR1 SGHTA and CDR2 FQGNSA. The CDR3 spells CASSLGPVPTDTQYF. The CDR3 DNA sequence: TGTGCCAGCAGCTTAGGGCCAGTTCCCACAGATACGCAGTATTTT.

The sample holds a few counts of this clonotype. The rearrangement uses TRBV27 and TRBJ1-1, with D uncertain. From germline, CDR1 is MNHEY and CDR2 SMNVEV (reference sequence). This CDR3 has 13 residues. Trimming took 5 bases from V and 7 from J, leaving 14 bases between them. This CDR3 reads CASSPRSPVEAFF. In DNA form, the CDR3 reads TGTGCCAGCAGTCCTCGATCCCCGGTTGAAGCTTTCTTT.

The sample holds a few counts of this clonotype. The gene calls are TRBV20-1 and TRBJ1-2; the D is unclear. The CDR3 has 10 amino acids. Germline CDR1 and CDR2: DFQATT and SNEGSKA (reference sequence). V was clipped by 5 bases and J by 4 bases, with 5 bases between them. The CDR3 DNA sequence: TGCAGTGCTGTGTCCTATGGCTACACCTTC. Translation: CSAVSYGYTF.

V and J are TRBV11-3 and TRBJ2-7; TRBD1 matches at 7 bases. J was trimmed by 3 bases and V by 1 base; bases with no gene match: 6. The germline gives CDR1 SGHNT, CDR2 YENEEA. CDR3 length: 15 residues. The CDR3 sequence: CASSLGRDSIYEQYF. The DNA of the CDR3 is TGTGCCAGCAGCTTAGGCAGGGACAGTATCTACGAGCAGTACTTC.

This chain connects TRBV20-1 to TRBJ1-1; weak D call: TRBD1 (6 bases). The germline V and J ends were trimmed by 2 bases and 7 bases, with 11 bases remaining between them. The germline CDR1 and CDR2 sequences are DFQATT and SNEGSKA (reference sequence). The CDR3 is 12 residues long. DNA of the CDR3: TGCAGTGCTAGACGGACAGAAAATGAAGCTTTCTTT. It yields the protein CSARRTENEAFF.